This T cell receptor (beta chain) is drawn from a study of blood T cell repertoires in COVID-19. Across the study: From the United States, Italy and Spain came samples of acute and convalescent COVID-19. T cells, B-cell-depleted T cells, or PBMCs provided the cDNA or gDNA that served as material.

CDR3 length: 13 residues. Trimming shortened V by 1 base and J by 5 bases, and 6 bases separated the two germline ends. Germline V gene lookup returns CDR1 SNHLY and CDR2 FYNNEI. Seattle's enrolled individuals joined amid active infection and were then monitored longitudinally. As processed by the authors: Estimation of nucleated cell counts relied on the amplification of reference gene primers. Produced via immunoSEQ multiplex PCR; TCRdb's table is partial and in-frame only. From that table come the V and J calls and clone size; the DNA was used to work out D and trimming. Counted here are roughly 170,000 clones, 70% to 90% occurring once; the ten biggest clones make up about 5.8%.

The sample consisted of peripheral blood. The V gene is TRBV2, the J gene TRBJ1-5, with D unresolved. The clonotype comes from a woman aged 45-65 years with COVID-19, enrolled during active disease. The CDR3 reads CASSEDSYQPQHF. CDR3 sequence (DNA): TGTGCCAGCAGTGAAGACAGCTATCAGCCCCAGCATTTT.